This T cell receptor beta chain was profiled in a study of cytomegalovirus exposure and HLA in healthy donors. PCR amplification relied on 60 Vbeta primers (plus 13 Jbeta primers). TCRdb keeps only in-frame clones here, not all; method: immunoSEQ multiplex PCR. This table holds 90,000 to 120,000 clones, more than 65% found once. Study results and limitations: The majority of CMV-associated TCR beta chains were reported as apparently HLA-restricted in a later analysis.

Remarks on this clone: The antigen is undetermined.

Germline-derived CDR1 and CDR2 are KGHSH and LQKENI. J was trimmed by 1 base and V by 3 bases; bases with no gene match: 9. The CDR3 runs to 17 residues. The sequencing input was PBMCs. The rearrangement uses TRBV18 and TRBJ2-7, with 10 nucleotides matching TRBD1. This receptor was taken from a male donor in good health and CMV-seronegative. The CDR3, as DNA: TGTGCCAGCTCACCTGAAGGTCCGGGACAGGGGTCCTACGAGCAGTACTTC. It codes for CASSPEGPGQGSYEQYF.